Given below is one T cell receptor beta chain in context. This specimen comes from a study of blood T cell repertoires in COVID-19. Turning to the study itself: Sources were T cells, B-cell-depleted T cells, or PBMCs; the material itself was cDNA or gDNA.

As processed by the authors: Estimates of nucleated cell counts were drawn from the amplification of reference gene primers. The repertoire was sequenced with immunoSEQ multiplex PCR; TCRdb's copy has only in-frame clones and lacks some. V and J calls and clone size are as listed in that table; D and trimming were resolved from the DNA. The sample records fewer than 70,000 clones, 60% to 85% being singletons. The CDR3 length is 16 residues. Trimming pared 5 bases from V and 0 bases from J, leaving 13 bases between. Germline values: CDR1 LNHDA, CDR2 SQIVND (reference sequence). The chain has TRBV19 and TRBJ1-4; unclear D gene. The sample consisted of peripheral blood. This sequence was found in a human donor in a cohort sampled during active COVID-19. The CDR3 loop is CASSPARGSTNEKLFF. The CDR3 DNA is TGTGCCAGTAGTCCAGCCCGGGGATCAACTAATGAAAAACTGTTTTTT.